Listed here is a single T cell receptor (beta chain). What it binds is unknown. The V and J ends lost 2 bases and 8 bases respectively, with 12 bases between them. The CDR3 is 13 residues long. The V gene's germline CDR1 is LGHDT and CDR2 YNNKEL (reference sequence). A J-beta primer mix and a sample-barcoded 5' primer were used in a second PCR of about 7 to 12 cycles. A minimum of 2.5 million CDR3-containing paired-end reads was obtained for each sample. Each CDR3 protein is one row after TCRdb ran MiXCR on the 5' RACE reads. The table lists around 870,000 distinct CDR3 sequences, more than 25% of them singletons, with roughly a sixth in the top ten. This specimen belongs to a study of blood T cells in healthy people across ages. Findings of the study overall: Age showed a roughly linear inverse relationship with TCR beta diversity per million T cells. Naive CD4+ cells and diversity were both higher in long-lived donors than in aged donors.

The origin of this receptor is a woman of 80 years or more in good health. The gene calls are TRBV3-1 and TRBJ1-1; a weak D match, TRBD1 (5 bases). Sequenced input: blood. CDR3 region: CASSQMEGLEAFF. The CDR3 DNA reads TGTGCCAGCAGCCAAATGGAGGGGCTAGAAGCTTTCTTT.